Given below is one T cell receptor beta chain in context. The sample comes from a study of blood T cell repertoires in COVID-19. Study summary: T cells, B-cell-depleted T cells, or PBMCs provided the cDNA or gDNA that served as material.

Only in-frame clones appear in the TCRdb table, and some are missing; sequencing was by immunoSEQ multiplex PCR. In the table there are 65,000 to 90,000 clones, approximately 71% of which are singletons. Germline trimming cut 5 bases from V and 1 base from J; bases unmatched to any gene: 3. CDR1 SGHTA and CDR2 FQGNSA come from the germline V gene. The CDR3 loop spans 17 amino acids. This chain links TRBV7-2 with TRBJ2-2, with 14 bases matching TRBD2. Sample: peripheral blood. This clonotype originated in a man aged 65 to 85 with COVID-19, enrolled during active disease. CDR3: CASSHGTSGRNTGELFF. Written as DNA, the CDR3 is TGTGCCAGCAGCCATGGGACTAGCGGGAGGAACACCGGGGAGCTGTTTTTT.